The clone carrying this TCR beta chain was seen at least ten times. This sample is drawn from a study of low-dose radiotherapy and immunotherapy resistance in tumors. About the study: The study gave Cohort 2 1 Gy per fraction every two weeks, totaling 13 Gy over 26 weeks. Treatment consisted of nivolumab 240 mg every two weeks and ipilimumab 1 mg/kg every six weeks, given intravenously to patients. Dosing of intravenous cyclophosphamide at 200 mg/m2 occurred every two weeks and took place one day prior to radiation and immunotherapy.

Time point specified: after trial treatment. Treatment: LDRT plus nivolumab, ipilimumab, low-dose cyclophosphamide and aspirin (RACIN trial). Both TCRalpha and TCRbeta chains were reverse transcribed with V-gene-specific primers. Using a constant-region primer together with a V-primer adapter, TCRs were subjected to around 20 PCR cycles of amplification. TCRdb re-derived calls from the reads in MiXCR, one entry per CDR3 protein. The repertoire holds roughly 56,000 distinct CDR3 sequences, about 23% seen once, with around 7% in the top ten. Sequenced material: PBMCs, taken after low-dose radiotherapy plus immunotherapy. The source of this sequence is a male donor with prostate cancer.

As DNA, the CDR3 is TGTGCCAGCAGCGCCACAGGGTGGGACTTCAATGAGCAGTTCTTC. Protein: CASSATGWDFNEQFF. The rearrangement uses TRBV7-3 and TRBJ2-1; possibly TRBD1 or TRBD2 for D (6 bases each). This CDR3 is built from 15 residues. Germline CDR1 reads SGHTA; CDR2 reads FQGTGA. The V and J ends lost 5 bases and 6 bases respectively, with 17 bases between them.